This is a list of T cell receptor beta chains from one sample in a study of control samples from healthy donors and cancer patients. Clones were read by immunoSEQ multiplex PCR, and TCRdb kept only the in-frame ones, dropping some. The sample holds some 160,000 clones, 90% to 95% seen once. Input material: blood. These receptors were obtained from a woman between 40 and 50 years old in good health. Both conserved end residues are part of each CDR3. The D gene is left open where the match is weak. Clone size is not always given. Where it is, it says once, few, many or a class for expanded clones.

len: 17
d_gene: -
j_gene: TRBJ2-3
abundance: -
v_gene: TRBV6-2/TRBV6-3
CDR3aa: CASSSPTLAPVTDTQYF
CDR3nt: TGTGCCAGCAGTTCCCCCACCCTAGCCCCCGTAACAGATACGCAGTATTTT

len: 14
d_gene: TRBD1
j_gene: TRBJ2-1
abundance: -
v_gene: TRBV5-1
CDR3aa: CASSQGDLGNEQFF
CDR3nt: TGCGCCAGCAGCCAGGGGGATTTAGGGAATGAGCAGTTCTTC

len: 16
d_gene: -
j_gene: TRBJ2-3
abundance: -
v_gene: TRBV9
CDR3aa: CASSLGQDLSTDTQYF
CDR3nt: TGTGCCAGCAGCCTAGGGCAGGATCTTAGCACAGATACGCAGTATTTT

len: 14
d_gene: -
j_gene: TRBJ1-2
abundance: -
v_gene: TRBV9
CDR3aa: CASSDPGRGVGYTF
CDR3nt: TGTGCCAGCAGCGACCCCGGGCGCGGGGTCGGCTACACCTTC

len: 14
d_gene: -
j_gene: TRBJ2-3
abundance: -
v_gene: TRBV6-5
CDR3aa: CASSSQRFYDTQYF
CDR3nt: TGTGCCAGCAGTTCACAGCGATTTTATGATACGCAGTATTTT

len: 16
d_gene: -
j_gene: TRBJ2-2
abundance: -
v_gene: TRBV7-9
CDR3aa: CASKPLGRGYTGELFF
CDR3nt: TGTGCCAGCAAACCATTGGGCAGGGGTTACACCGGGGAGCTGTTTTTT

len: 16
d_gene: TRBD2
j_gene: TRBJ2-3
abundance: -
v_gene: TRBV7-8
CDR3aa: CASSLLAGGLSDTQYF
CDR3nt: TGTGCCAGCAGCTTATTAGCGGGAGGGCTGTCAGATACGCAGTATTTT

len: 17
d_gene: -
j_gene: TRBJ2-2
abundance: once
v_gene: TRBV7-9
CDR3aa: CASSSPPGGANTGELFF
CDR3nt: TGTGCCAGCAGCTCCCCTCCGGGCGGAGCCAACACCGGGGAGCTGTTTTTT

len: 13
d_gene: -
j_gene: TRBJ1-1
abundance: -
v_gene: TRBV4-3
CDR3aa: CASSQDKNTEAFF
CDR3nt: TGCGCCAGCAGCCAAGACAAGAACACTGAAGCTTTCTTT

len: 15
d_gene: -
j_gene: TRBJ1-3
abundance: -
v_gene: TRBV9
CDR3aa: CASSADGSSGNTIYF
CDR3nt: TGTGCCAGCAGCGCGGACGGTTCCTCTGGAAACACCATATATTTT

len: 17
d_gene: -
j_gene: TRBJ1-1
abundance: few
v_gene: TRBV7-9
CDR3aa: CASSLGVGPLRGAEAFF
CDR3nt: TGTGCCAGCAGCTTAGGGGTTGGTCCTCTCCGAGGGGCTGAAGCTTTCTTT

len: 13
d_gene: -
j_gene: TRBJ1-2
abundance: -
v_gene: TRBV5-1
CDR3aa: CASSLSQNYGYTF
CDR3nt: TGCGCCAGCAGCTTGTCCCAGAACTATGGCTACACCTTC

len: 16
d_gene: -
j_gene: TRBJ2-1
abundance: -
v_gene: TRBV6-4
CDR3aa: CASSDSGTRGGYEQFF
CDR3nt: TGTGCCAGCAGTGACTCGGGAACTAGGGGCGGGTATGAGCAGTTCTTC

len: 15
d_gene: -
j_gene: TRBJ2-3
abundance: once
v_gene: TRBV2
CDR3aa: CASSDVGVNTDTQYF
CDR3nt: TGTGCCAGCAGTGACGTGGGCGTAAACACAGATACGCAGTATTTT

len: 16
d_gene: TRBD2
j_gene: TRBJ2-3
abundance: -
v_gene: TRBV11-1
CDR3aa: CASSPASGVSTDTQYF
CDR3nt: TGTGCCAGCAGCCCTGCGAGCGGGGTGAGCACAGATACGCAGTATTTT

len: 14
d_gene: -
j_gene: TRBJ1-2
abundance: -
v_gene: TRBV2
CDR3aa: CASSALTLPNGYTF
CDR3nt: TGTGCCAGCAGTGCGCTGACCCTTCCAAATGGCTACACCTTC

len: 14
d_gene: -
j_gene: TRBJ2-5
abundance: -
v_gene: TRBV9
CDR3aa: CASSVQPYQETQYF
CDR3nt: TGTGCCAGCAGCGTACAACCGTACCAAGAGACCCAGTACTTC

len: 19
d_gene: -
j_gene: TRBJ2-6
abundance: -
v_gene: TRBV5-1
CDR3aa: CASSLGGATFTSGANVLTF
CDR3nt: TGCGCCAGCAGCTTGGGCGGAGCCACCTTCACCTCTGGGGCCAACGTCCTGACTTTC